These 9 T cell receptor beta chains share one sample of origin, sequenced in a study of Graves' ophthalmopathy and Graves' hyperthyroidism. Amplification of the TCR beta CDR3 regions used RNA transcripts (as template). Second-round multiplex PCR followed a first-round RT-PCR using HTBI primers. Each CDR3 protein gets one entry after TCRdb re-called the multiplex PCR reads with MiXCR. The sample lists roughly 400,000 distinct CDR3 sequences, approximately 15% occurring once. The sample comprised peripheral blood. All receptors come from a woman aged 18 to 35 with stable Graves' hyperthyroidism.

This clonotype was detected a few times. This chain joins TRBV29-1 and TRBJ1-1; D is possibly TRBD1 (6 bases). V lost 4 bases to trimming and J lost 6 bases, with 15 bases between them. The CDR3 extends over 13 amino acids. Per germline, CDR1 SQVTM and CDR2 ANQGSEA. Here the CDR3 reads CSVVVGAGAEAFF. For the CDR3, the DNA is TGCAGCGTTGTGGTGGGGGCCGGGGCTGAAGCTTTCTTT.

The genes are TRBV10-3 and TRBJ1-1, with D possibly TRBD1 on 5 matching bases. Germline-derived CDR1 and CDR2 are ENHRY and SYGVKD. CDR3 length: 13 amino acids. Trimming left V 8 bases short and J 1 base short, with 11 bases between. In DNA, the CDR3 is TGTGCCATCCCGATGGGGGGGAACACTGAAGCTTTCTTT. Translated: CAIPMGGNTEAFF.

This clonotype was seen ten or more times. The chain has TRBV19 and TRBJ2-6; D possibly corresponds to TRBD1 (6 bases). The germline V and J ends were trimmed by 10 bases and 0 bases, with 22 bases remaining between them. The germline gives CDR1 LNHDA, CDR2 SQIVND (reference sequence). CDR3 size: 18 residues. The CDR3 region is CATSSSGTTRSGANVLTF. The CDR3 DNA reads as TGTGCCACCAGTTCTTCCGGGACAACCCGCTCTGGGGCCAACGTCCTGACTTTC.

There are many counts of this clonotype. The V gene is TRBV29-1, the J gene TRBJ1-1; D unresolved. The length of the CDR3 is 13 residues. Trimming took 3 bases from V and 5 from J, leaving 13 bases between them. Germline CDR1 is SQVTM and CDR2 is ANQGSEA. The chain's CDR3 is CSVENTLGTEAFF. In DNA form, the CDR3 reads TGCAGCGTTGAGAACACCCTGGGGACTGAAGCTTTCTTT.

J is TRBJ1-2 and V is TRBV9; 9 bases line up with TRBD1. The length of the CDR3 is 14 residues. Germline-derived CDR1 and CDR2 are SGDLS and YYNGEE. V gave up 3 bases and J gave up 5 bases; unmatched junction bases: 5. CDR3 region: CASSAGQGGYGYTF. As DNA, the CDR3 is TGTGCCAGCAGCGCGGGACAGGGAGGATATGGCTACACCTTC.

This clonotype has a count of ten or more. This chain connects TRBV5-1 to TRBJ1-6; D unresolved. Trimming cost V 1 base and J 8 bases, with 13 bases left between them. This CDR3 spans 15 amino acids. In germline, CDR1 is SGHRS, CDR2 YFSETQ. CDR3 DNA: TGCGCCAGCAGCTTGAGAGCGGGGTCGGATTCACCCCTCCACTTT. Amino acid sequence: CASSLRAGSDSPLHF.

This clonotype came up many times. DNA of the CDR3: TGTGCCAGCAGCCCTCCGGGACAGGTCTACGAGCAGTACTTC. Translating gives CASSPPGQVYEQYF. The rearrangement joins TRBV6-1 to TRBJ2-7; 8 bases map to TRBD1. V shed 6 bases and J 3 bases; nucleotides not matched to a gene: 7. The CDR3 runs 14 residues. Per the germline V gene, CDR1 is MNHNS and CDR2 is SASEGT.

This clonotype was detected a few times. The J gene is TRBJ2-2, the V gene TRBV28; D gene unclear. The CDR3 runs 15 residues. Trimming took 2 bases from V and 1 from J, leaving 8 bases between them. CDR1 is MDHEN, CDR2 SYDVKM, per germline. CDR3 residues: CASSLDPGNTGELFF. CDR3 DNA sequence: TGTGCCAGCAGTTTAGATCCAGGGAACACCGGGGAGCTGTTTTTT.

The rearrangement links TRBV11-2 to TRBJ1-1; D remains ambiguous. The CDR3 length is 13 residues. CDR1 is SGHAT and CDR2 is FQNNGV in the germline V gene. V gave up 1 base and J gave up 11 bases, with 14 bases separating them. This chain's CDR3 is CASSLGTGLGAFF. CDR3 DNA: TGTGCCAGCAGCTTAGGTACGGGCTTGGGGGCTTTCTTT.